This T cell receptor beta chain was profiled in a study of regulatory T cells in long-lasting Graves disease. Time point denoted: newly diagnosed GD, antithyroid drugs for less than 3 months. Making the TCR library involved RNA that had been extracted from PBMCs. This CDR3 spans 15 amino acids. Trimming removed 1 base at V and 0 bases at J, with 10 bases between. Germline loops: CDR1 SNHLY, CDR2 FYNNEI. Arm-PCR of CDR3 regions with iRepertoire HTBI primers generated TCR beta libraries. A single record per CDR3 protein comes from TCRdb applying MiXCR to the multiplex PCR reads. Here the sample spans about half a million distinct CDR3 sequences, around 12% being singletons. This clonotype was counted many times. The same sample was also used in a study of T cells in Graves' hyperthyroidism and ophthalmopathy.

The rearrangement joins TRBV2 to TRBJ2-7, with D hard to call. The sequenced sample was peripheral blood mononuclear cells (PBMCs), obtained at new diagnosis, from a patient treated with antithyroid drugs. This sequence was found in a woman aged 30 to 39 with Graves disease. The CDR3 DNA reads TGTGCCAGCAGTGAAGGGGGTCTAATCTCCTACGAGCAGTACTTC. Amino acid sequence: CASSEGGLISYEQYF.